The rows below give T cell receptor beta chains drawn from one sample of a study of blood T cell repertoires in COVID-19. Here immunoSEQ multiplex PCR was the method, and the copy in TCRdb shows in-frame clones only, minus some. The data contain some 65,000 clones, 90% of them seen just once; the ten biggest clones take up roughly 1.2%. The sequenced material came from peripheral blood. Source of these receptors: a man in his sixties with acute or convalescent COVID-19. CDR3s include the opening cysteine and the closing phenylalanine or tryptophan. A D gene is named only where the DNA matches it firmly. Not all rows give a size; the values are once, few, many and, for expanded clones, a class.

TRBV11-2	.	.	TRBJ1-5	TGTGCCAGCAGCTTAGACAGTAATAGCAATCAGCCCCAGCATTTT	CASSLDSNSNQPQHF
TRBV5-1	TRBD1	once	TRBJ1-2	TGCGCCAGCAGCTTGATCCGGACAGGGGAGCACTATGGCTACACCTTC	CASSLIRTGEHYGYTF
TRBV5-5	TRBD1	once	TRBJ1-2	TGTGCCAGCAGCTTGGGACAGGGGGATGGCTACACCTTC	CASSLGQGDGYTF
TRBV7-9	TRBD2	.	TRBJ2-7	TGTGCCAGCGGGACTAGCGGGGACCACGAGCAGTACTTC	CASGTSGDHEQYF
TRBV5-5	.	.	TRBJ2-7	TGTGCCAGCAGCTTGGATCAGGGCGGCGAGCAGTACTTC	CASSLDQGGEQYF
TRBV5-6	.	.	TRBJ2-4	TGTGCCAGCAGCTCCGGACACCGAAGGGCCAAAAACATTCAGTACTTC	CASSSGHRRAKNIQYF
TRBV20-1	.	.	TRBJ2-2	TGCAGTGCTAGTATCAGGGATCCCGGGGAGCTGTTTTTT	CSASIRDPGELFF
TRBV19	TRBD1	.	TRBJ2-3	TGTGCCAGTAGTGTGACAGGGGTCATAACAGATACGCAGTATTTT	CASSVTGVITDTQYF
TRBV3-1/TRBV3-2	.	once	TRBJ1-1	TGTGCCAGCAGCCAGGACAGCTACACTGAAGCTTTCTTT	CASSQDSYTEAFF
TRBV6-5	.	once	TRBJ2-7	TGTGCCAGCAGTTCCCAGACAGACTACGAGCAGTACTTC	CASSSQTDYEQYF
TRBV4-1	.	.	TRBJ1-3	TGCGCCAGCAGCCAACAGGAGGGGTCCTTCTCTGGAAACACCATATATTTT	CASSQQEGSFSGNTIYF
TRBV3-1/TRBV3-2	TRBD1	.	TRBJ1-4	TGTGCCAGCAGCCGCACAGGGGATGTTAATGAAAAACTGTTTTTT	CASSRTGDVNEKLFF
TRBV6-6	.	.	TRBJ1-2	TGTGCCAGCAGGGGAGTTGGAGGCTACACCTTC	CASRGVGGYTF
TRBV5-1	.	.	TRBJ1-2	TGCGCCAGCAGCTTGGGAGGTAACTATGGCTACACCTTC	CASSLGGNYGYTF
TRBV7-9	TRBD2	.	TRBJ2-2	TGTGCCAGCAGCCCCGGGACTAGCGGGATAGGGGAGCTGTTTTTT	CASSPGTSGIGELFF
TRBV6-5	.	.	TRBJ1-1	TGTGCCAGCTCCGGGTGGATCGACACTGAAGCTTTCTTT	CASSGWIDTEAFF
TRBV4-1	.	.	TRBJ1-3	TGCGCCAGCAGCCAAGTCGCTGGAAACACCATATATTTT	CASSQVAGNTIYF
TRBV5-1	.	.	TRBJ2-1	TGCGCCAGCAGCCTTTATAGCACCCCCCCCGGCAATGAGCAGTTCTTC	CASSLYSTPPGNEQFF
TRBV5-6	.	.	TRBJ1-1	TGTGCCAGCAGCTTCCAGGGGCAGGACACTGAAGCTTTCTTT	CASSFQGQDTEAFF
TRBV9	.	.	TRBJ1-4	TGTGCCAGCAGCGAGAGCGGGGAAAAAGAAAAACTGTTTTTT	CASSESGEKEKLFF